One and the same sample provided the 8 T cell receptor beta chains below, sequenced in a study of T cell responses to AZD1222 COVID-19 vaccine. The table came from immunoSEQ multiplex PCR; TCRdb's copy has only in-frame clones and leaves some out. The sample includes about 90,000 clones, more than 75% of them seen just once. The input for sequencing was peripheral blood, taken on day 0 of MenACWY control vaccination. Receptor source: an adult in good health.

This clone showed up just once. This rearrangement joins TRBV11-3 to TRBJ2-1; perhaps TRBD1 as D (5 bases). This CDR3 region has 17 residues. CDR1 is SGHNT and CDR2 is YENEEA in the germline V gene. V was clipped by 2 bases and J by 1 base, with 15 bases between them. The CDR3 coding sequence is TGTGCCAGCAGCTTAAGGCCAGGGTTGGGGTCCTACAATGAGCAGTTCTTC. Its translation is CASSLRPGLGSYNEQFF.

The chain recombines TRBV29-1 with TRBJ2-7; D may correspond to TRBD1 or TRBD2 (5 bases each). The CDR3 contains 12 residues. Germline V gene sequence: CDR1 SQVTM, CDR2 ANQGSEA. Trimming took 4 bases from V and 5 from J, leaving 12 bases between them. The CDR3 protein is CSVAGRADEQYF. The CDR3 nucleotides read TGCAGCGTTGCGGGACGAGCGGACGAGCAGTACTTC.

This sequence joins TRBV7-8 and TRBJ2-5; 11 positions match TRBD2. V lost 4 bases to trimming and J lost 1 base; unmatched junction nucleotides: 2. This CDR3 region has 15 residues. CDR1 SGHVS and CDR2 FQNEAQ come from the germline V gene. This chain's CDR3 is CASSSGLAVQETQYF. CDR3 nucleotides: TGTGCCAGCAGCTCGGGACTAGCGGTCCAAGAGACCCAGTACTTC.

V gene TRBV24-1 combines with J gene TRBJ2-5, with unresolved D. Between the trimmed V and J ends, which lost 4 bases and 4 bases, there was a span of 6 bases. CDR3 length: 12 residues. Germline CDR1 and CDR2: KGHDR and SFDVKD. The CDR3 here is CATSDDTETQYF. In nucleotides, the CDR3 is TGTGCCACCAGTGACGACACAGAGACCCAGTACTTC.

The chain has TRBV10-1 and TRBJ2-7; 9 bases align to TRBD1. This CDR3 contains 12 residues. CDR1 is WNHNN, CDR2 SYGVQD, per germline (reference sequence). The ends lost 8 bases at V and 3 bases at J; junction bases unmatched: 2. The CDR3 loop is CASSGQGYEQYF. For the CDR3, the DNA is TGCGCCAGCTCGGGACAGGGCTACGAGCAGTACTTC.

The rearrangement uses TRBV3-1 (or the pseudogene TRBV3-2) and TRBJ1-2; 7 bases are shared with TRBD1. This CDR3 spans 16 amino acids. Germline assignment: CDR1 LGHDT and CDR2 YNNKEL (reference sequence). The V segment lost 2 bases and the J segment 8 bases; nucleotides outside the gene matches: 14. Here the CDR3 DNA reads TGTGCCAGCAGCCAATTCGGAGGGGGCGCCGGAAAAGGCTACACCTTC. As protein: CASSQFGGGAGKGYTF.

The chain combines TRBV7-9 with TRBJ1-4; D might be TRBD1 (5 bases). Germline V gives CDR1 SEHNR, CDR2 FQNEAQ (reference sequence). The V end lost 5 bases, the J end lost 4 bases, and 20 bases lay between the germline ends. The CDR3 is 17 amino acids. CDR3 DNA: TGTGCCAGCAGCCCAGGGAATGTTGGCCGACTTAATGAAAAACTGTTTTTT. This codes for CASSPGNVGRLNEKLFF.

The chain employs TRBV6-1 and TRBJ2-1; 8 positions agree with TRBD2. Germline trimming cut 0 bases from V and 0 bases from J; bases unmatched to any gene: 4. Germline V lookup: CDR1 MNHNS, CDR2 SASEGT. There are 17 residues in the CDR3. CDR3: CASSEAVSGDSYNEQFF. The CDR3 DNA is TGTGCCAGCAGTGAAGCTGTTAGCGGGGACTCCTACAATGAGCAGTTCTTC.